One sample yielded the 21 T cell receptor beta chains listed below, sequenced in a study of T cells expressing NK-cell markers. For each CDR3 protein, TCRdb gives one entry from its re-call of the 5' RACE reads, without DNA. The listing contains roughly 150,000 distinct CDR3 sequences. Input material: blood T cells: a sorted CD56 or NKG2C T cell subset, CD4+ or CD8+ T cells, or bulk PBMC T cells (not recorded which). Receptors were obtained from a woman aged 18 to 75 in good health.

The chain uses TRBV5-5 and TRBJ1-1. The CDR3 length is 16 residues. CDR1 is SGHKS, CDR2 YYEKEE, per germline (reference sequence). CDR3 amino acids: CASSLVGSERNTEAFF.

The rearrangement uses TRBV7-3 and TRBJ2-5; there is no DNA to check the TCRdb D call of TRBD2. The CDR3 length is 15 residues. Germline CDR1 SGHTA, CDR2 FQGTGA. The CDR3 reads CASSLVGGIQETQYF.

The CDR3: CSARGLGGGYEQYF. The rearrangement joins TRBV20-1 to TRBJ2-7; TCRdb indicates TRBD2, and absent DNA this call remains unverified. This CDR3 is 14 amino acids long. CDR1 and CDR2 (germline): DFQATT, SNEGSKA (reference sequence).

The chain is built from TRBV7-6 and TRBJ2-3; TCRdb names TRBD2, which stays unverified in the absence of DNA. The germline gives CDR1 SGHVS, CDR2 FNYEAQ. The CDR3 extends over 16 amino acids. This CDR3 reads CASSLLAGGRGDTQYF.

V usage is TRBV5-4 and J usage is TRBJ2-2; as DNA is missing, the TRBD1 call by TCRdb cannot be tested. CDR3 length: 14 amino acids. The germline CDR1 and CDR2 sequences are SGHNT and YYREEE (reference sequence). CDR3 amino acids: CASSLGQGNGELFF.

The rearrangement uses TRBV12-3 or TRBV12-4 and TRBJ2-3; TCRdb indicates TRBD1, and absent DNA this call remains unverified. The CDR3 extends over 14 amino acids. CDR3 region: CASSLGTRADTQYF.

The rearrangement uses TRBV7-6 and TRBJ2-3; absent DNA, TCRdb's TRBD2 call cannot be checked. The germline V gene has CDR1 SGHVS and CDR2 FNYEAQ. There are 16 residues in the CDR3. CDR3 amino acids: CASSLNSGLAGDTQYF. Complete variable domain (other parts from reference TRBV7-6 and TRBJ2-3): GAGVSQSPRYKVTKRGQDVALRCDPISGHVSLYWYRQALGQGPEFLTYFNYEAQQDKSGLPNDRFSAERPEGSISTLTIQRTEQRDSAMYRCASSLNSGLAGDTQYFGPGTRLTVL.

The V and J genes are TRBV12-3 or TRBV12-4 and TRBJ2-1. The CDR3 runs to 13 residues. The CDR3 is CASSLDGYNEQFF.

The chain is built from TRBV10-3 and TRBJ2-7; TCRdb names TRBD1, which stays unverified in the absence of DNA. CDR3 size: 13 residues. Germline V lookup: CDR1 ENHRY, CDR2 SYGVKD. This chain's CDR3 is CAIWPGQGYEQYF.

The V and J genes are TRBV3-1 and TRBJ1-6; TCRdb calls TRBD1, which cannot be checked without DNA. CDR1 is LGHDT, CDR2 YNNKEL, per germline (reference sequence). The CDR3 covers 12 residues. CDR3 in amino acids: CASSRGKRPLHF.

V is TRBV5-8 and J is TRBJ2-3; TCRdb's D call, TRBD1, is unchecked because there is no DNA. The CDR3 runs 15 residues. Germline loops: CDR1 SGHTS, CDR2 YDEGEE. The CDR3 spells CASRPGQGAADTQYF. Together with reference TRBV5-8 and TRBJ2-3, the CDR3 gives the full variable domain: EAGVTQSPTHLIKTRGQQATLRCSPISGHTSVYWYQQALGLGLQFLLWYDEGEERNRGNFPPRFSGRQFPNYSSELNVNALELEDSALYLCASRPGQGAADTQYFGPGTRLTVL.

The V and J genes are TRBV5-1 and TRBJ2-7; TCRdb's D call, TRBD1, is unchecked because there is no DNA. The CDR3 is 13 amino acids. CDR1 is SGHRS, CDR2 YFSETQ, per germline. Here the CDR3 reads CASSRDRAYEQYF.

This chain uses TRBV29-1 with TRBJ2-7. The length of the CDR3 is 14 residues. CDR1 is SQVTM, CDR2 ANQGSEA, per germline. CDR3 sequence: CSVEVLDEAYEQYF.

The chain joins TRBV12-3 or TRBV12-4 to TRBJ2-3; TCRdb returns TRBD1, unconfirmable since there is no DNA. CDR3 size: 14 residues. The CDR3 here is CASRTGPPTDTQYF.

J is TRBJ2-1 and V is TRBV18; absent DNA, TCRdb's TRBD2 call cannot be checked. The germline V gene has CDR1 KGHSH and CDR2 LQKENI. The CDR3 spans 17 residues. CDR3 in amino acids: CASSPPSGESSYNEQFF. The entire variable domain, with the rest obtained from reference TRBV18 and TRBJ2-1, is as follows: NAGVMQNPRHLVRRRGQEARLRCSPMKGHSHVYWYRQLPEEGLKFMVYLQKENIIDESGMPKERFSAEFPKEGPSILRIQQVVRGDSAAYFCASSPPSGESSYNEQFFGPGTRLTVL.

The chain couples TRBV5-5 to TRBJ2-2; without DNA, the TCRdb call of TRBD1 cannot be checked. CDR3 length: 15 residues. CDR1 is SGHKS, CDR2 YYEKEE, per germline (reference sequence). This CDR3 reads CASSLEGGSTGELFF. The full variable domain, rest sourced from reference TRBV5-5 and TRBJ2-2, is DAGVTQSPTHLIKTRGQQVTLRCSPISGHKSVSWYQQVLGQGPQFIFQYYEKEERGRGNFPDRFSARQFPNYSSELNVNALLLGDSALYLCASSLEGGSTGELFFGEGSRLTVL.

This sequence joins TRBV4-2 and TRBJ2-1; TCRdb lists TRBD1, though no DNA is available to test this call. This CDR3 region has 17 residues. Germline CDR1 LGHNA, CDR2 YNFKEQ. Here the CDR3 reads CASSQGVGVTPYNEQFF.

The chain couples TRBV6-6 to TRBJ1-1; TCRdb calls TRBD1, which cannot be checked without DNA. Per the germline V gene, CDR1 is MNHNY and CDR2 is SVGAGI (reference sequence). The CDR3 extends over 12 amino acids. The CDR3 protein is CASSPTGQEAFF.

The rearrangement joins TRBV18 to TRBJ1-3; TCRdb's D gene call, TRBD1, goes unchecked for lack of DNA. The CDR3 contains 16 residues. CDR1 is KGHSH, CDR2 LQKENI, per germline. This chain's CDR3 is CASSQQGESSGNTIYF.

The chain couples TRBV7-9 to TRBJ2-2; TCRdb's D call of TRBD1 is untestable without DNA. This CDR3 comprises 13 residues. CDR1 and CDR2 from the germline V gene are SEHNR and FQNEAQ (reference sequence). CDR3 region: CASSAQGGGELFF.

The chain combines TRBV20-1 with TRBJ2-1; TCRdb reports TRBD1, a call that lacks DNA to check it against. The length of the CDR3 is 14 residues. Germline lookup yields CDR1 DFQATT and CDR2 SNEGSKA (reference sequence). The CDR3 spells CSATRQGVSNEQFF.